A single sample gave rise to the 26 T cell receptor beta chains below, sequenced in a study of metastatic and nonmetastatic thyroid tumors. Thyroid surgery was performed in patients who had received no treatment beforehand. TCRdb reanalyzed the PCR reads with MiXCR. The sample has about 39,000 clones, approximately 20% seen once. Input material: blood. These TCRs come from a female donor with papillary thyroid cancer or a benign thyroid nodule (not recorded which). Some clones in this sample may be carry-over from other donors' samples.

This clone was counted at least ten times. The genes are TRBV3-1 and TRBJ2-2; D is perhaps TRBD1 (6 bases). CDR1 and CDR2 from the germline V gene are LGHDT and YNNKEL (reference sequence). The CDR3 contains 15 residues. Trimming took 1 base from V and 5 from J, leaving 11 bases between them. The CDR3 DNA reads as TGTGCCAGCAGCCAAGGAACCCAGGGGACCGGGGAGCTGTTTTTT. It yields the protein CASSQGTQGTGELFF.

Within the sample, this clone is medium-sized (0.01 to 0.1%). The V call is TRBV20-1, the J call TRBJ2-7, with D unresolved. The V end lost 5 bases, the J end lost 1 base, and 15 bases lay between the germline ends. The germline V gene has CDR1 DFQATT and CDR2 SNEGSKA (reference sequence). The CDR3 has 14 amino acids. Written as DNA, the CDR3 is TGCAGTGCTCAGCCACCCCTAACTTCCTACGAGCAGTACTTC. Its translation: CSAQPPLTSYEQYF.

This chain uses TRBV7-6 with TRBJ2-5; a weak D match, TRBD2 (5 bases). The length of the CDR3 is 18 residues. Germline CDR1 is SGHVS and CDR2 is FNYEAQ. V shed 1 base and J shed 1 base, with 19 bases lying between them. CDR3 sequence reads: CASSLGSGRGLSQETQYF. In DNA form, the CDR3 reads TGTGCCAGCAGCTTAGGTAGTGGAAGAGGGCTGTCCCAAGAGACCCAGTACTTC.

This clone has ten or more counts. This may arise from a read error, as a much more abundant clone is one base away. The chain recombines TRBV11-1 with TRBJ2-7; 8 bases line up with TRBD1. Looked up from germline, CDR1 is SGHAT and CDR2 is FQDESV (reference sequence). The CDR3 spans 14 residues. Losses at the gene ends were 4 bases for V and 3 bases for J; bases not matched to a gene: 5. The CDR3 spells CASSSGQVLYEQYF. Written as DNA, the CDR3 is TGTGCCAGCAGCTCGGGACAGGTGCTCTACGAGCAGTACTTC. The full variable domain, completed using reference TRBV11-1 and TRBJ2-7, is EAEVAQSPRYKITEKSQAVAFWCDPISGHATLYWYRQILGQGPELLVQFQDESVVDDSQLPKDRFSAERLKGVDSTLKIQPAELGDSAMYLCASSSGQVLYEQYFGPGTRLTVT.

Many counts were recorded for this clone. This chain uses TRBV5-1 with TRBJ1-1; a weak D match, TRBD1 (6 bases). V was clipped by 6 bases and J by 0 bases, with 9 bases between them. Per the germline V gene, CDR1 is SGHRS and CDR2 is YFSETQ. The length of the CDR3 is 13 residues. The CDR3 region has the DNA TGCGCCAGCACCCCAGGGGTGAACACTGAAGCTTTCTTT. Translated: CASTPGVNTEAFF.

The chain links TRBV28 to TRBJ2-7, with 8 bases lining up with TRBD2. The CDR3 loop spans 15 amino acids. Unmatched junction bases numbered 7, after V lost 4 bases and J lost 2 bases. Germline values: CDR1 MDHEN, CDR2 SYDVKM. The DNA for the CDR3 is TGTGCCAGCAGTTCAAGCGGGAGTTTCCCCTACGAGCAGTACTTC. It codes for CASSSSGSFPYEQYF.

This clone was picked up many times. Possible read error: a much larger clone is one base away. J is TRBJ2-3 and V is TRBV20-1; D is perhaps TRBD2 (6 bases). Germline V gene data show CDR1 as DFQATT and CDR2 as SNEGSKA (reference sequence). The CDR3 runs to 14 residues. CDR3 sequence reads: CGASVGAGLDTQYF. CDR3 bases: TGCGGTGCTAGCGTAGGGGCGGGGCTAGATACGCAGTATTTT.

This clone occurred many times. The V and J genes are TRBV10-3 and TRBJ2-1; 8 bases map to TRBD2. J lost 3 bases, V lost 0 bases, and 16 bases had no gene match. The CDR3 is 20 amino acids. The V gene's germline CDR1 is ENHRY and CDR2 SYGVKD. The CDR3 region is CAISESLGTSSGSGYNEQFF. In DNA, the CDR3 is TGTGCCATCAGTGAGTCGCTCGGGACTAGTTCGGGTAGTGGCTACAATGAGCAGTTCTTC.

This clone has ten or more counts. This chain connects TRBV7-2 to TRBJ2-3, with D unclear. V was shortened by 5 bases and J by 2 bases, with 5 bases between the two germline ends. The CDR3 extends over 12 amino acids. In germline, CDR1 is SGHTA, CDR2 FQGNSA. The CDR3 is CASSHYTDTQYF. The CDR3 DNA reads TGTGCCAGCAGCCACTACACAGATACGCAGTATTTT.

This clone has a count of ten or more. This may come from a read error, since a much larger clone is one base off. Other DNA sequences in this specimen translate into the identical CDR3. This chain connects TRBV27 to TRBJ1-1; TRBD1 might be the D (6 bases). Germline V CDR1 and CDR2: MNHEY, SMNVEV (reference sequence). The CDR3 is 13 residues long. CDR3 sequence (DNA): TGTGCCAGCAGATTCGGGGGGCTCGCTGAGGCTTTCTTT. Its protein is CASRFGGLAEAFF.

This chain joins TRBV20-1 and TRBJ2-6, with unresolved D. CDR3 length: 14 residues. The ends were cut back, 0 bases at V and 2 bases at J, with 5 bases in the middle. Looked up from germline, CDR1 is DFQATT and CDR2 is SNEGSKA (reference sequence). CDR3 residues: CSARDGAGANVLTF. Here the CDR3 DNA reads TGCAGTGCTAGAGATGGAGCTGGGGCCAACGTCCTGACTTTC.

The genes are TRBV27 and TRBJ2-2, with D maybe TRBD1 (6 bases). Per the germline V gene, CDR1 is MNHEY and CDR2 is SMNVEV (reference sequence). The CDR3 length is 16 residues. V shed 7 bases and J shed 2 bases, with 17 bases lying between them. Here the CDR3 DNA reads TGTGCCAGCATTAATACAGGGCGGCTCAACACCGGGGAGCTGTTTTTT. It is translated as CASINTGRLNTGELFF.

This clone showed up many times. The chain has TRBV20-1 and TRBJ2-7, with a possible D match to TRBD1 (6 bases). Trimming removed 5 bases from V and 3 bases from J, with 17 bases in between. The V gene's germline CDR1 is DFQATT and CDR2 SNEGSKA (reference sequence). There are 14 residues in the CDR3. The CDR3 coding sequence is TGCAGTGCTCCCGCGTCGGACAGAAACTACGAGCAGTACTTC. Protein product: CSAPASDRNYEQYF.

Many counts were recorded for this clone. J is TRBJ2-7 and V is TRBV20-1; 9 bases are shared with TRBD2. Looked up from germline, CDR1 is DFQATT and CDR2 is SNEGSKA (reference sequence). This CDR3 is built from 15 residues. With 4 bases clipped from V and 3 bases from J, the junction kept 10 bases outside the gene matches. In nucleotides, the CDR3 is TGCAGTGCTATCGGATCCGGGACTAGCAGCTACGAGCAGTACTTC. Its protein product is CSAIGSGTSSYEQYF.

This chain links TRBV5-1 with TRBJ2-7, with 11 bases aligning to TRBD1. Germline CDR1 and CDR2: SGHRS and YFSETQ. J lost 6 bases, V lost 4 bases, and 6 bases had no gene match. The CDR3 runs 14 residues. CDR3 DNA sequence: TGCGCCAGCAGCAGAGGACAGGGGGCCTCCGAGCAGTACTTC. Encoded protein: CASSRGQGASEQYF.

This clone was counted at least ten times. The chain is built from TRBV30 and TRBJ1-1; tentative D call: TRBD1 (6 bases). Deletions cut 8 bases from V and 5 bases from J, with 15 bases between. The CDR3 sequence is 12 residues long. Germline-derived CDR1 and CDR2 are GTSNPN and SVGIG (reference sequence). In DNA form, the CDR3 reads TGTGCCATAAACAGGGAAGGGACTGAAGCTTTCTTT. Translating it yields CAINREGTEAFF.

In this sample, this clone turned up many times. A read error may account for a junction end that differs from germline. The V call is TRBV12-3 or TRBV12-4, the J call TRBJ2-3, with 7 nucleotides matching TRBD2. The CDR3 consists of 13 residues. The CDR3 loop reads CASSGLDTDAQYF. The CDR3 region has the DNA TGTGCCAGCAGTGGACTAGACACAGATGCGCAGTATTTT.

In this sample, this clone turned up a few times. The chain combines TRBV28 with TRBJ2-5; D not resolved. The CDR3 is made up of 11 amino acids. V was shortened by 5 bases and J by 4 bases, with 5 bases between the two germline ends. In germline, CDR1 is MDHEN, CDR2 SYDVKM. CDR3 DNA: TGTGCCAGCAGTCCCGGAGAGACCCAGTACTTC. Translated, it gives CASSPGETQYF.

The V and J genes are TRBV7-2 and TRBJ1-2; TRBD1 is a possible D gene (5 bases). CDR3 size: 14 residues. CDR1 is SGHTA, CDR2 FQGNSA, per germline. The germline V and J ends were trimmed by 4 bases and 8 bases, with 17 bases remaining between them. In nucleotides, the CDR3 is TGTGCCAGCAGCTCGGGACTGCGAGTGGAAGGCTACACCTTC. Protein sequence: CASSSGLRVEGYTF.

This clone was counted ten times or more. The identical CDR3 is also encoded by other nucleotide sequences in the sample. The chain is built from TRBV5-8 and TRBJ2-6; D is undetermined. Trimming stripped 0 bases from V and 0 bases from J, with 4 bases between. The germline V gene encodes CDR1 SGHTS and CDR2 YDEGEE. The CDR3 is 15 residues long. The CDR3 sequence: CASSLGSSGANVLTF. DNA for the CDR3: TGTGCCAGCAGCTTGGGGAGCTCTGGGGCCAACGTCCTGACTTTC.

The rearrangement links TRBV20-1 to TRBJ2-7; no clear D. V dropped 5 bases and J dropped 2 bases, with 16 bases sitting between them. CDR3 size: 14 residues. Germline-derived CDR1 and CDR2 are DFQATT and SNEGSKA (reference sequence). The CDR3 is CSARIRSVTYEQYF. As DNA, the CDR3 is TGCAGTGCTCGAATCAGGAGCGTGACCTACGAGCAGTACTTC.

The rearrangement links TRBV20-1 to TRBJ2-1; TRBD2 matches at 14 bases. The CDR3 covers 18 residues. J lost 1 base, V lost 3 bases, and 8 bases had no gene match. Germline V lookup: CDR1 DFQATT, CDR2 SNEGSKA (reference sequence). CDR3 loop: CSASGGLAGETSYNEQFF. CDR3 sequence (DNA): TGCAGTGCTAGTGGGGGACTAGCGGGAGAAACGTCCTACAATGAGCAGTTCTTC.

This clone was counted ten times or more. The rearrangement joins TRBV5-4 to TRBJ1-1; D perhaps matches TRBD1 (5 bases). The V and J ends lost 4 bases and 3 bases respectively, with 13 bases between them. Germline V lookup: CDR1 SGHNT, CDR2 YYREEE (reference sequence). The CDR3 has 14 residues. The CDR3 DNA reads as TGTGCCAGCAGCCAGGGCGTCTGGGACACTGAAGCTTTCTTT. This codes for CASSQGVWDTEAFF.

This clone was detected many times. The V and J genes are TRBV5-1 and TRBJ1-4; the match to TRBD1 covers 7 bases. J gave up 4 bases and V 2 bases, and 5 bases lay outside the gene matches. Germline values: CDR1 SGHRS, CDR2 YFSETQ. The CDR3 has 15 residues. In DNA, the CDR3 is TGCGCCAGCAGCTTCCAGGGACAGTTTAATGAAAAACTGTTTTTT. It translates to CASSFQGQFNEKLFF.

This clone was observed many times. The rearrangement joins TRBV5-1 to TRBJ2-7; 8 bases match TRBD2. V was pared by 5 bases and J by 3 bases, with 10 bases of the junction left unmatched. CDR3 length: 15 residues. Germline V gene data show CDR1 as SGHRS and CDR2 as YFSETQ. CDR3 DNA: TGCGCCAGCAGTCCCGGGGGGGGCTCCCTCTACGAGCAGTACTTC. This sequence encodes CASSPGGGSLYEQYF. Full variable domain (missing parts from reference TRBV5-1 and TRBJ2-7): KAGVTQTPRYLIKTRGQQVTLSCSPISGHRSVSWYQQTPGQGLQFLFEYFSETQRNKGNFPGRFSGRQFSNSRSEMNVSTLELGDSALYLCASSPGGGSLYEQYFGPGTRLTVT.

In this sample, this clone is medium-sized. The CDR3 region has the DNA TGTGCCAGCACCCCGAAGGCCCTAATTAACTACGAGCAGTACTTC. Translated, it gives CASTPKALINYEQYF. The V call is TRBV28, the J call TRBJ2-7; D unresolved. The germline gives CDR1 MDHEN, CDR2 SYDVKM. This CDR3 spans 15 amino acids. Trimming cost V 7 bases and J 3 bases, with 19 bases left between them.